Listed below are T cell receptor beta chains from one sample, sequenced in a study of identical twins. TCRdb itself ran the 5' RACE reads through MiXCR, one entry per CDR3 protein. The sample carries a few hundred thousand distinct CDR3 sequences, approximately 9.6% recorded once. These data were likewise used in another study, on yellow fever vaccine responses in identical twins.

Material for sequencing was PBMCs. The source is a woman between 18 and 29 years old in good health. Each CDR3 is given with its conserved first and last residue. A D gene is named only where the DNA matches it firmly. Where a row states a size, it is once, few, many or the class of an expanded clone; other rows omit it.

D: TRBD1
size: many
J: TRBJ1-2
V: TRBV7-9
DNA: TGTGCCAGCAGCACCCAGGGGGCGGTTAACTATGGCTACACCTTC
CDR3: CASSTQGAVNYGYTF

D: TRBD2
size: .
J: TRBJ2-3
V: TRBV30
DNA: TGTGCCTGGAGTCCCCCGGGACTAGCGGGAGTGGCAGATACGCAGTATTTT
CDR3: CAWSPPGLAGVADTQYF

D: .
size: .
J: TRBJ2-1
V: TRBV5-1
DNA: TGCGCCAGCAGCTGGACAGACTTAAGCTCCTACAATGAGCAGTTCTTC
CDR3: CASSWTDLSSYNEQFF

D: .
size: .
J: TRBJ2-1
V: TRBV2
DNA: TGTGCCAGCAGTGATGTTGGTGGCAGCTACAATGAGCAGTTCTTC
CDR3: CASSDVGGSYNEQFF

D: .
size: many
J: TRBJ2-3
V: TRBV10-3
DNA: TGTGCCATCACAAAGACCAGACTCACTAGCACAGATACGCAGTATTTT
CDR3: CAITKTRLTSTDTQYF

D: .
size: few
J: TRBJ1-5
V: TRBV7-6
DNA: TGTGCCAGCAGCTTGCAGAGAGGGCCGGGTCCCCAAAATAGCAATCAGCCCCAGCATTTT
CDR3: CASSLQRGPGPQNSNQPQHF

D: .
size: .
J: TRBJ2-3
V: TRBV11-2
DNA: TGTGCCAGCAGCGAGTTGGAGGGACCAGATACGCAGTATTTT
CDR3: CASSELEGPDTQYF

D: TRBD2
size: .
J: TRBJ2-3
V: TRBV5-1
DNA: TGCGCCAGCAGCTTATCGTTTGCGGGGGTCACAGATACGCAGTATTTT
CDR3: CASSLSFAGVTDTQYF

D: .
size: .
J: TRBJ2-1
V: TRBV5-8
DNA: TGTGCCAGCAGCTTGTTGGGGATCTCCTACAATGAGCAGTTCTTC
CDR3: CASSLLGISYNEQFF

D: .
size: .
J: TRBJ2-2
V: TRBV6-2/TRBV6-3
DNA: TGTGCCAGCACCTACCGGGCTACCGGGGAGCTGTTTTTT
CDR3: CASTYRATGELFF

D: .
size: many
J: TRBJ2-3
V: TRBV6-1
DNA: TGTGCCAGCAGTCGCGGAGGCGGAGATACGCAGTATTTT
CDR3: CASSRGGGDTQYF

D: .
size: .
J: TRBJ1-6
V: TRBV30
DNA: TGTGCCTTAAAGGGGTTGGCTTCACCCCTCCACTTT
CDR3: CALKGLASPLHF

D: .
size: many
J: TRBJ2-2
V: TRBV12-3/TRBV12-4
DNA: TGTGCCAGCACCTCCACAGGTTCGGGGTTGAACACCGGGGAGCTGTTTTTT
CDR3: CASTSTGSGLNTGELFF

D: .
size: many
J: TRBJ2-1
V: TRBV29-1
DNA: TGCAGCGTTGGACCCCCCAGGGGTTCGGATGAGCAGTTCTTC
CDR3: CSVGPPRGSDEQFF

D: TRBD2
size: few
J: TRBJ2-3
V: TRBV3-1
DNA: TGTGCCAGCAGCCAAGATGCCAGCGGGAGGTGGGGAGATACGCAGTATTTT
CDR3: CASSQDASGRWGDTQYF

D: .
size: .
J: TRBJ1-6
V: TRBV20-1
DNA: TGCAGTGCTCGGGATTGGACCGAAATTAATTCACCCCTCCACTTT
CDR3: CSARDWTEINSPLHF

D: .
size: .
J: TRBJ2-7
V: TRBV12-3/TRBV12-4
DNA: TGTGCCAGCAGTTTATGGGGGGGGGCCGCTTACGAGCAGTACTTC
CDR3: CASSLWGGAAYEQYF

D: TRBD2
size: few
J: TRBJ2-7
V: TRBV7-2
DNA: TGTGCCAGCAGCCAGATTCACGGGGGGGCGTACGAGCAGTACTTC
CDR3: CASSQIHGGAYEQYF

D: .
size: few
J: TRBJ2-5
V: TRBV7-8
DNA: TGTGCCAGCAGCTACTTGTGGGGTCAAGAGACCCAGTACTTC
CDR3: CASSYLWGQETQYF

D: .
size: many
J: TRBJ2-2
V: TRBV6-2/TRBV6-3
DNA: TGTGCCAGCAGAGTCTCCGGACTGAACACCGGGGAGCTGTTTTTT
CDR3: CASRVSGLNTGELFF

D: .
size: few
J: TRBJ2-3
V: TRBV11-2
DNA: TGTGCCAGCAGCTTAACTAGCAAGGGGGATACGCAGTATTTT
CDR3: CASSLTSKGDTQYF

D: .
size: .
J: TRBJ2-7
V: TRBV10-1
DNA: TGCGCCAGCAGTGAGGCACATGGGGGTTCCTACGAGCAGTACTTC
CDR3: CASSEAHGGSYEQYF